This T cell receptor beta chain was obtained from a study of OX40 agonist ivuxolimab in advanced cancers. Broadly, across the study: The costimulatory receptor OX40 (CD134) was targeted by ivuxolimab, a fully human IgG2 agonistic monoclonal antibody. Peripheral TCRbeta sequencing was intended to test whether TCR sequence diversity was altered and clonal T-cell expansion was caused by ivuxolimab. Patients were allowed to have had prior anti-PD-1, anti-PD-L1 or anti-CTLA-4 therapy, and 40% of the dose-escalation patients had been treated with checkpoint inhibitors. Of the roughly 51 patients in dose escalation, some 20 had hepatocellular carcinoma, about 15 had melanoma, 9 had renal cell carcinoma and 9 had head and neck cancer. The paper covers the monotherapy dose-escalation part of the phase I ivuxolimab trial, which included N ≈ 57 patients. In the dose-escalation cohort, more than 75% of patients were male, and the mean age was approximately 64 years, with a range of 23 to 79. Three dose-escalation patients achieved partial responses, one with hepatocellular carcinoma and two with cutaneous melanoma. Intravenous ivuxolimab was administered to patients every 2 weeks at six dose levels: 0.01, 0.1, 0.3, 1.5, 3 and 10 mg/kg. Findings and caveats that apply to the study as a whole: At doses from 0.1 to 3.0 mg/kg, clonal expansion was seen in both CD4+ and CD8+ blood T cells between baseline and week 6. The antigen specificity of the clonally expanded peripheral T cells was not determined. In partial responders in the 0.1-3.0 mg/kg groups, normalized peripheral clonal expansion was found to be among the lowest, especially among CD8+ T cells. On average, CD8+ T cells showed more expanded clones than CD4+ T cells after ivuxolimab. Low levels of normalized T-cell clonal expansion were also shown by some nonresponding patients.

Taken from cysteine to phenylalanine, the CDR3 has 15 residues. Solely the CDR3 DNA is kept, with 45 bases framed from the first base. CDR1 and CDR2 are read off the germline V gene (reference sequence) as SGHKS and YYEKEE. V is cut back by 3 bases and J by 0 bases, with 4 bases in the junction unmatched. Remarks on this clone: Its antigen is not yet known. There are no base qualities to consult, and no much larger clone falls within one base.

To sequence the TCRbeta CDR3 region, genomic DNA was isolated from the sorted cells. The immunoSEQ Assay was used to sequence the TCRbeta CDR3 regions. In its TCRdb copy, this immuneACCESS table keeps in-frame sequences only and misses some clones. Where compared with another copy, unresolved V genes explain less than half of these, and the others have no known cause. The sample table contains about 69,000 clones; only one count was recorded for about three quarters of them. About 2.2% of the sample is taken by the ten largest. Patients with a history of autoimmune disease or receiving systemic immunosuppression were excluded from the trial. In every dose cohort, peripheral blood was drawn for TCR sequencing at baseline, cycle 4 day 1, and cycle 7 day 1. Samples were obtained from an open-label, multicenter, first-in-human phase I dose-escalation trial of ivuxolimab. Adults with locally advanced or metastatic melanoma, renal cell carcinoma, hepatocellular carcinoma or head and neck squamous cell carcinoma were enrolled in the trial. Before TCR sequencing, CD4+ and CD8+ T cells were separately sorted from peripheral blood.

The sequencing here drew on CD4+ or CD8+ T cells sorted from blood, taken in a trial of the OX40 agonist ivuxolimab. The receptor comes from an adult with an advanced solid tumor such as melanoma, head and neck, liver or kidney cancer. The sequence is built from TRBV5-5 and TRBJ2-7; 9 bases in the junction line up with TRBD1. The nucleotide sequence reads as follows: TGTGCCAGCAGCTGGGGACAGGGAATCTCCTACGAGCAGTACTTC. Its translation reads: CASSWGQGISYEQYF.